Below are 6 T cell receptor beta chains sequenced from a single sample in a study of a mutant IDH1 vaccine in newly diagnosed glioma. Produced via immunoSEQ multiplex PCR; TCRdb's table is partial and in-frame only. The sample records 35,000 to 45,000 clones, roughly 76% being singletons. Their specific antigens are unknown. Time point in this sample: week 5, during vaccination. Doses consisted of 300 ug of mutant IDH1 20-mer peptide each, paired with topical imiquimod. Material: PBMCs, obtained from a glioma patient whose treatment included an IDH1 peptide vaccine. These TCRs come from a man between 50 and 59 years old with glioma.

V is TRBV15 and J is TRBJ1-1; D remains unclear. Germline assignment: CDR1 LNHNV and CDR2 YYDKDF (reference sequence). The CDR3 runs to 14 residues. V gave up 1 base and J gave up 0 bases, with 6 bases separating them. The CDR3, as DNA: TGTGCCACCAGCAGAGGAGGACTGAACACTGAAGCTTTCTTT. Translating it yields CATSRGGLNTEAFF.

The CDR3 nucleotides are TGTGCCAGTAGTATATACGGAGGCTCTGGCTACGAGCAGTACTTC. Amino acids: CASSIYGGSGYEQYF. The genes are TRBV19 and TRBJ2-7; a possible D gene is TRBD2 (5 bases). Germline CDR1 LNHDA, CDR2 SQIVND (reference sequence). Trimming stripped 2 bases from V and 3 bases from J, with 14 bases between. The CDR3 loop spans 15 amino acids.

The chain has TRBV6-5 and TRBJ1-2; a weak D match, TRBD1 (6 bases). Trimming took 0 bases from V and 7 from J, leaving 9 bases between them. The CDR3 has 13 residues. CDR1 and CDR2 from the germline V gene are MNHEY and SVGAGI. CDR3 coding DNA: TGTGCCAGCAGTTACTCGGCAGGGGCTGGCTACACCTTC. It encodes CASSYSAGAGYTF.

This rearrangement joins TRBV6-1 to TRBJ2-3; D is uncertain. V dropped 7 bases and J dropped 4 bases, with 18 bases sitting between them. In germline, CDR1 is MNHNS, CDR2 SASEGT. The CDR3 has 15 amino acids. DNA of the CDR3: TGTGCCAGCATCGGGTCCTCCCTCCGCGCAGATACGCAGTATTTT. It specifies CASIGSSLRADTQYF.

V gene TRBV27 combines with J gene TRBJ2-7; weak D call: TRBD1 (6 bases). Germline lookup yields CDR1 MNHEY and CDR2 SMNVEV (reference sequence). The CDR3 is 16 residues long. Trimming removed 2 bases at V and 3 bases at J, with 17 bases between. Here the CDR3 reads CASSLRAGDNIYEQYF. The CDR3, as DNA: TGTGCCAGCAGTTTAAGGGCAGGGGACAATATCTACGAGCAGTACTTC.

The chain joins TRBV11-3 to TRBJ1-2; no clear D. V gave up 5 bases and J gave up 4 bases, with 14 bases separating them. Germline CDR1 SGHNT, CDR2 YENEEA. This CDR3 has 14 amino acids. The CDR3 sequence is CASSPKGSFYGYTF. DNA for the CDR3: TGTGCCAGCAGCCCGAAGGGCAGCTTCTATGGCTACACCTTC.